This T cell receptor beta chain was sequenced in a study of T cell changes during pregnancy in multiple sclerosis (dated by TCRdb to about 2019). Study-wide context: The study examined how the T cell repertoire changed over the course of pregnancy in women with multiple sclerosis.

V was cut back by 5 bases and J by 0 bases, leaving a gap of 5 bases between them. Per the germline V gene (reference sequence), MNHEY is the CDR1 and SMNVEV is the CDR2. There are 14 amino acids in the CDR3, from cysteine to phenylalanine inclusive. The retained sequence is limited to the CDR3, 42 bases, with the frame set at the first base. Taking its sample share into account, this clone is medium-sized (0.01 to 0.1%). Its specific antigen is unknown. Qualities for individual bases were not recorded, and no much larger clone is one base off. Libraries were built with the immunoSEQ multiplex PCR assay. TCRdb took this table from immuneACCESS and kept in-frame rearrangements with V and J called. Such tables lack part of the clones; where checked against another copy, unresolved V genes explain under half of the gap, and the rest is unexplained. This sample holds over 50,000 clones; around 90% were observed only once. The leading ten clones occupy roughly 1.7% of the sample.

The clonotype comes from a female donor with multiple sclerosis, enrolled in a pregnancy study. Recombination connected TRBV27 to TRBJ2-6; no confident D gene assignment can be made. The material sequenced was peripheral blood, taken in the first trimester of pregnancy. The sequenced DNA is TGTGCCAGCAGTCGTAGCTCTGGGGCCAACGTCCTGACTTTC. It is translated as CASSRSSGANVLTF.